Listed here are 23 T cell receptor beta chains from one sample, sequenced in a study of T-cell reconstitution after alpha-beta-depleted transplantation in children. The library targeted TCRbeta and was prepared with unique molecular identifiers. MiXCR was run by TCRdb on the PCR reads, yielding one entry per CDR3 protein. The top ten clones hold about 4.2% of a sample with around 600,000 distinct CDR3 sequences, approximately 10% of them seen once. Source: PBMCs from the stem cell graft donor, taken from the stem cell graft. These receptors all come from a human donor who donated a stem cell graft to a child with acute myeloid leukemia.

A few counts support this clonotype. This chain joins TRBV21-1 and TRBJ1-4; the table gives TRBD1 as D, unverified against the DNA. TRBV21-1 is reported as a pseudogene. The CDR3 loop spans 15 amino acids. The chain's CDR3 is CASQQGQWRWEKLFF. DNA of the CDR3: TGTGCCAGCCAACAAGGACAGTGGCGGTGGGAAAAACTGTTTTTT.

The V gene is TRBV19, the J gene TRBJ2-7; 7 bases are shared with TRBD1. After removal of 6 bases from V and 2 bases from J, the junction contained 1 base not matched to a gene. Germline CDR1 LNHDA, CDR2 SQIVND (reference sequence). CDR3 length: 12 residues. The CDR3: CASSDRAYEQYF. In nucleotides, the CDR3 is TGTGCCAGTAGCGACAGGGCCTACGAGCAGTACTTC.

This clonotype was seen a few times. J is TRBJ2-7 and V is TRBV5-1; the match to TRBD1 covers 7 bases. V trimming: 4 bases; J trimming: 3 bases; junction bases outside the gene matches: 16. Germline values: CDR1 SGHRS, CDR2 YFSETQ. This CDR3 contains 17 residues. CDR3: CASSPRSPRDSFYEQYF. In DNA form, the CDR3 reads TGCGCCAGCAGCCCCCGTAGCCCCCGGGACAGTTTCTACGAGCAGTACTTC.

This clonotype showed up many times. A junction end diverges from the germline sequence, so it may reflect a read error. CDR3 bases: TGTGCTAGCAGCTTAGGGTCTAGCGGGAACAACCAAGAGACCCAGTACTTC. It codes for CASSLGSSGNNQETQYF. The chain uses TRBV7-7 and TRBJ2-5; TRBD2 aligns across 9 bases. CDR3 length equals 17 residues. The germline CDR1 and CDR2 sequences are SSHAT and FNYEAQ (reference sequence).

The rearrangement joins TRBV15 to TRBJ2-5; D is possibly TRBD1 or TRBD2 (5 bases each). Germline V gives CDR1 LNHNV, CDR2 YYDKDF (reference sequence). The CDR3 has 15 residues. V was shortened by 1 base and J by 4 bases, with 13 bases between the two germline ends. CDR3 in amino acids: CATSRVAGSSETQYF. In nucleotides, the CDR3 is TGTGCCACCAGCAGAGTGGCAGGGAGTTCAGAGACCCAGTACTTC. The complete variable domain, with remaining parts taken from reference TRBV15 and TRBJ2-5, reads DAMVIQNPRYQVTQFGKPVTLSCSQTLNHNVMYWYQQKSSQAPKLLFHYYDKDFNNEADTPDNFQSRRPNTSFCFLDIRSPGLGDTAMYLCATSRVAGSSETQYFGPGTRLLVL.

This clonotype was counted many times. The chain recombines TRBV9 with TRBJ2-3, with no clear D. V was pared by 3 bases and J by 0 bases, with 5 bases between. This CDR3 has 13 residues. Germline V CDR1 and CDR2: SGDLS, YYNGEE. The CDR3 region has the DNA TGTGCCAGCAGCGCGACTAGCACAGATACGCAGTATTTT. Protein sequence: CASSATSTDTQYF.

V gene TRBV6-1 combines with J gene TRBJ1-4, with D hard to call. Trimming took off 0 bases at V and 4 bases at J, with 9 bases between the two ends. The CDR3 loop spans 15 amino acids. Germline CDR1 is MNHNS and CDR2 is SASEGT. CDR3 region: CASSEAAGRNEKLFF. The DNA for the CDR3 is TGTGCCAGCAGTGAAGCAGCAGGACGTAATGAAAAACTGTTTTTT.

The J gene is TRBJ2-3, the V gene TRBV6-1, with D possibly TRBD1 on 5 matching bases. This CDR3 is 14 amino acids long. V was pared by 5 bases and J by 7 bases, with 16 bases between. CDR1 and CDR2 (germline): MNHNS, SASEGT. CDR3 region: CASSLTTGPHTQYF. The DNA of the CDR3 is TGTGCCAGCAGTCTCACCACAGGACCACATACGCAGTATTTT.

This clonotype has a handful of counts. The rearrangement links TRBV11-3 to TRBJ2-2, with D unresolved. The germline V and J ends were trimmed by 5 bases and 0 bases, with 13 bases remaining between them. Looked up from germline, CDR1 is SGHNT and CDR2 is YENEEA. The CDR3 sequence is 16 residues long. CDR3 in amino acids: CASSPPETSNTGELFF. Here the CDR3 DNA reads TGTGCCAGCAGCCCCCCAGAGACTTCGAACACCGGGGAGCTGTTTTTT.

This CDR3 reads CASSVASYEQYF. The CDR3 nucleotides are TGTGCCAGCAGTGTGGCCTCCTACGAGCAGTACTTC. V gene TRBV28 combines with J gene TRBJ2-7; D unclear. Trimming removed 5 bases at V and 0 bases at J, with 5 bases between. The CDR3 extends over 12 amino acids. Germline V lookup: CDR1 MDHEN, CDR2 SYDVKM.

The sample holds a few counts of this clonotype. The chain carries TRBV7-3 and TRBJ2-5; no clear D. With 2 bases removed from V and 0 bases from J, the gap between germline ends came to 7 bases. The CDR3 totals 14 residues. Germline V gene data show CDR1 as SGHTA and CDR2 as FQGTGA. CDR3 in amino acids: CASSLGLDQETQYF. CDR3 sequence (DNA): TGTGCCAGCAGCTTAGGTTTGGACCAAGAGACCCAGTACTTC.

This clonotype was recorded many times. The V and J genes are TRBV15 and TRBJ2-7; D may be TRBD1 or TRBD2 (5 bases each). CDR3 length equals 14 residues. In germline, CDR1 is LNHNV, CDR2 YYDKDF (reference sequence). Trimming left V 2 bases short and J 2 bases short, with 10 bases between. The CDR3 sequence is CATSRPGPPYEQYF. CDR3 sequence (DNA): TGTGCCACCAGCAGACCGGGACCCCCCTACGAGCAGTACTTC. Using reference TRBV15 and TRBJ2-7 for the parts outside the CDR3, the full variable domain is DAMVIQNPRYQVTQFGKPVTLSCSQTLNHNVMYWYQQKSSQAPKLLFHYYDKDFNNEADTPDNFQSRRPNTSFCFLDIRSPGLGDTAMYLCATSRPGPPYEQYFGPGTRLTVT.

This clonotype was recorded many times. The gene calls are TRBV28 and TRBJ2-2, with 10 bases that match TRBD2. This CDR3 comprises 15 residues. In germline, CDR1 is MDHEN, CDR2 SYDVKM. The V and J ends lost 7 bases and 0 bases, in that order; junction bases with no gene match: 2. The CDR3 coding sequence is TGTGCCAGCATAACTAGCGGGGCGAACACCGGGGAGCTGTTTTTT. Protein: CASITSGANTGELFF.

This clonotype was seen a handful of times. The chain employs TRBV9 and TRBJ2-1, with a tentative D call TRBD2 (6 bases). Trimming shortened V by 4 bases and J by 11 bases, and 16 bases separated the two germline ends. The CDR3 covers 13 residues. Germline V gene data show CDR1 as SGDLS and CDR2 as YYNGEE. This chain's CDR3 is CASSTPSEYKQFF. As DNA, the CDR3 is TGTGCCAGCAGCACTCCTAGCGAATATAAGCAGTTCTTC.

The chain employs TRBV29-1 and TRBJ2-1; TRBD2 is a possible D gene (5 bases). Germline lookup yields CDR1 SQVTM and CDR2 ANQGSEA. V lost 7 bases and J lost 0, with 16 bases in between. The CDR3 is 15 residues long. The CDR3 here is CSGTLSGSSYNEQFF. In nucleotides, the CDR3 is TGCAGCGGCACTTTAAGCGGAAGCTCCTACAATGAGCAGTTCTTC.

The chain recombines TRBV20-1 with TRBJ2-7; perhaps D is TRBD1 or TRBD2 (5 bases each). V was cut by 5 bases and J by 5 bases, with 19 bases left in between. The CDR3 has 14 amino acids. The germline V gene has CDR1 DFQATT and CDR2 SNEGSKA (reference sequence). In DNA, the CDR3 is TGCAGTGCTCCGCCCCTTCTCGGGACCCACGAGCAGTACTTC. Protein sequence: CSAPPLLGTHEQYF.

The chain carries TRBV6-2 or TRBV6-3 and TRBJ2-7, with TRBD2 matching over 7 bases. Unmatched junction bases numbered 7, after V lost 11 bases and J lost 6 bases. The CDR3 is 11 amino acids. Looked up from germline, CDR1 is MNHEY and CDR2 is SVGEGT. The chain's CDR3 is CAGSSGVEQYF. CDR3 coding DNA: TGTGCCGGGTCTAGCGGAGTCGAGCAGTACTTC.

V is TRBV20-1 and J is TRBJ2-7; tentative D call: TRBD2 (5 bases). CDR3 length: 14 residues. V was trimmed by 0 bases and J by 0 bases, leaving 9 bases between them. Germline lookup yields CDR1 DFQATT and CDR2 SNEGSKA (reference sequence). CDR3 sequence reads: CSARDLRDSYEQYF. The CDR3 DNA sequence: TGCAGTGCTAGAGATCTGAGGGACTCCTACGAGCAGTACTTC.

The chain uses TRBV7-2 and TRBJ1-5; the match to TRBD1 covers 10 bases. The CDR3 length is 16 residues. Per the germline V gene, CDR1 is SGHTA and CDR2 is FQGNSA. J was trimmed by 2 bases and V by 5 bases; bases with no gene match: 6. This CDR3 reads CASSGGTGAGNQPQHF. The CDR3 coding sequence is TGTGCCAGCAGCGGGGGGACAGGGGCCGGCAATCAGCCCCAGCATTTT.

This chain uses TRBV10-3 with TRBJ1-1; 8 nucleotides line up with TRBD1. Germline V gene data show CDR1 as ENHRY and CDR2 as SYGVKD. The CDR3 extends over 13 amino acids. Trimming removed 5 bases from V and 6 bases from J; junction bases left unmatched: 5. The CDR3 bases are TGTGCCATCAGTCCTCAGGGGGCGTCTGAAGCTTTCTTT. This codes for CAISPQGASEAFF.

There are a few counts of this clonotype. CDR3 sequence: CASSYSIGGTVYGYTF. DNA for the CDR3: TGTGCCAGCAGTTACTCGATAGGGGGGACAGTCTATGGCTACACCTTC. The J gene is TRBJ1-2, the V gene TRBV6-5; 7 bases fit TRBD1. Unmatched junction bases numbered 8, after V lost 0 bases and J lost 4 bases. The CDR3 runs to 16 residues. Germline CDR1 and CDR2: MNHEY and SVGAGI.

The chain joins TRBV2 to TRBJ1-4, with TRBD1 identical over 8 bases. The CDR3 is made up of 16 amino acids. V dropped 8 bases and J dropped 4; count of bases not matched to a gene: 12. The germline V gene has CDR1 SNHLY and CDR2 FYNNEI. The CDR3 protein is CASCTGQAPGNEKLFF. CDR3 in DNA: TGTGCCAGCTGTACGGGACAGGCGCCGGGTAATGAAAAACTGTTTTTT.

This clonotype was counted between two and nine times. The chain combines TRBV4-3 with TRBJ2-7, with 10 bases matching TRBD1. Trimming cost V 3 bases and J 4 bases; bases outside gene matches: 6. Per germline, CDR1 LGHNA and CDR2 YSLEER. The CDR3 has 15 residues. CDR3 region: CASSQAGQGRYEQYF. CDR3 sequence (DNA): TGCGCCAGCAGCCAGGCGGGACAGGGGAGATACGAGCAGTACTTC.